The 27 T cell receptor beta chains below were found in one sample sequenced in a study of the immune and genomic landscape of osteosarcoma. TCRdb keeps only in-frame clones here, not all; method: immunoSEQ multiplex PCR. The table has around 2,500 clones, approximately 70% seen once. Osteosarcoma specimens were post-treatment primary, local recurrence and metastasis tumors from poor-prognosis patients. The sample consisted of osteosarcoma tumor tissue from the lung. Receptors originate from a human donor with osteosarcoma.

V usage is TRBV9 and J usage is TRBJ2-7, with unresolved D. Trimming left V 4 bases short and J 7 bases short, with 12 bases between. In germline, CDR1 is SGDLS, CDR2 YYNGEE. The CDR3 has 12 residues. The CDR3 DNA sequence: TGTGCCAGCAGCAAGAGCGTAGGGGAGCAGTACTTC. This sequence encodes CASSKSVGEQYF.

The chain employs TRBV27 and TRBJ1-3; D remains unclear. The germline V gene encodes CDR1 MNHEY and CDR2 SMNVEV (reference sequence). V lost 5 bases and J lost 4, with 9 bases in between. This CDR3 is built from 13 residues. The CDR3 reads CASSPYSGNTIYF. The CDR3 DNA sequence: TGTGCCAGCAGTCCTTACAGCGGAAACACCATATATTTT.

V gene TRBV13 combines with J gene TRBJ1-4; 10 nucleotides agree with TRBD1. The CDR3 contains 15 residues. Germline V gene data show CDR1 as PRHDT and CDR2 as FYEKMQ (reference sequence). The ends lost 5 bases at V and 11 bases at J; junction bases unmatched: 11. The chain's CDR3 is CASSPRQGARDKLFF. DNA for the CDR3: TGTGCCAGCAGCCCCAGACAGGGGGCCAGGGATAAACTGTTTTTT.

This clone was observed a handful of times. The CDR3: CASSLSGDYSPLHF. The CDR3 DNA reads as TGCGCCAGCAGCTTGTCTGGGGACTATTCACCCCTCCACTTT. The chain links TRBV5-1 to TRBJ1-6; perhaps TRBD1 as D (5 bases). This CDR3 region has 14 residues. In germline, CDR1 is SGHRS, CDR2 YFSETQ. Trimming left V 1 base short and J 8 bases short, with 10 bases between.

This clone was seen a handful of times. This chain uses TRBV30 with TRBJ2-7; D perhaps matches TRBD2 (6 bases). This CDR3 has 14 amino acids. V shed 1 base and J shed 7 bases, with 17 bases lying between them. Germline V gives CDR1 GTSNPN, CDR2 SVGIG (reference sequence). The CDR3 loop is CAWSGLASAGEQYF. Here the CDR3 DNA reads TGTGCCTGGAGTGGACTGGCTAGCGCAGGAGAGCAGTACTTC.

This clone is a singleton in its sample. The chain recombines TRBV29-1 with TRBJ1-1, with D uncertain. V was pared by 4 bases and J by 6 bases, with 9 bases between. The CDR3 sequence is 11 residues long. The germline V gene encodes CDR1 SQVTM and CDR2 ANQGSEA. The CDR3 nucleotides read TGCAGCGTTGTTATGGGTCCTGAAGCTTTCTTT. Its protein is CSVVMGPEAFF.

This rearrangement joins TRBV21-1 to TRBJ1-2; the table names TRBD1, a call not compared with the DNA. TRBV21-1 is given as a pseudogene. The length of the CDR3 is 18 residues. The CDR3, as DNA: TGTGCCAGCAGCAAAGAGAACAATTCCGGGACAGAGAACTATGGCTACACCTTC. This gives the protein CASSKENNSGTENYGYTF.

The chain couples TRBV5-1 to TRBJ2-3; 7 nucleotides align to TRBD2. Germline CDR1 SGHRS, CDR2 YFSETQ. The trim removed 0 bases at V and 1 base at J, leaving 2 bases unmatched. This CDR3 is 15 amino acids long. As DNA, the CDR3 is TGCGCCAGCAGCTTGGCCGGACTAGGCACAGATACGCAGTATTTT. Protein product: CASSLAGLGTDTQYF.

As concerns this clone: The junction departs from the called germline gene at one end, perhaps through a read error. The chain recombines TRBV13 with TRBJ1-6; maybe TRBD1 (5 bases). Germline V CDR1 and CDR2: PRHDT, FYEKMQ (reference sequence). The CDR3 loop spans 16 amino acids. The CDR3 here is CASSAGLNRNNSPLHF. Written as DNA, the CDR3 is TGCGCCAGCAGCGCGGGTTTGAACAGGAATAATTCACCCCTCCACTTT.

This chain connects TRBV7-9 to TRBJ1-2, with D possibly matching TRBD1 (5 bases). CDR3 length: 12 residues. Germline values: CDR1 SEHNR, CDR2 FQNEAQ (reference sequence). The V end was cut by 8 bases, the J end by 4 bases, with 11 bases between. The CDR3 sequence: CASFGGSYGYTF. The CDR3 nucleotides read TGTGCCAGCTTCGGGGGGAGCTATGGCTACACCTTC.

The chain is built from TRBV27 and TRBJ2-2, with 7 bases fitting TRBD2. Germline-derived CDR1 and CDR2 are MNHEY and SMNVEV (reference sequence). The junction had 15 bases not matched to a gene; V was cut back by 10 bases and J by 4 bases. This CDR3 comprises 16 residues. CDR3 in amino acids: CAIAPGGNLGTGELFF. CDR3 sequence (DNA): TGTGCCATCGCCCCGGGGGGTAATTTGGGCACCGGGGAGCTGTTTTTT.

This clone was counted a few times. Other nucleotide sequences from this sample produce the same CDR3. The chain carries TRBV5-1 and TRBJ1-2, with TRBD1 matching 10 bases. There are 13 residues in the CDR3. Per the germline V gene, CDR1 is SGHRS and CDR2 is YFSETQ. V gave up 2 bases and J gave up 8 bases; unmatched junction bases: 3. DNA of the CDR3: TGCGCCAGCAGCTTCGGACAGGGGGGAGGCTACACCTTC. It translates to CASSFGQGGGYTF.

V is TRBV5-1 and J is TRBJ2-5, with 13 nucleotides matching TRBD2. Germline V gives CDR1 SGHRS, CDR2 YFSETQ. With 4 bases clipped from V and 2 bases from J, the junction kept 5 bases outside the gene matches. The CDR3 loop spans 16 amino acids. The CDR3 spells CASSPGLAGAQETQYF. Written as DNA, the CDR3 is TGCGCCAGCAGCCCCGGACTAGCGGGAGCGCAAGAGACCCAGTACTTC.

The chain joins TRBV5-1 to TRBJ1-2; 8 nucleotides match TRBD1. The germline V gene has CDR1 SGHRS and CDR2 YFSETQ. The V gene end was trimmed by 0 bases and the J gene end by 6 bases; junction bases not matched to a gene: 4. The CDR3 has 14 residues. The CDR3 here is CASSLGQGWDGYTF. CDR3 nucleotides: TGCGCCAGCAGCTTGGGACAGGGGTGGGATGGCTACACCTTC.

V gene TRBV9 combines with J gene TRBJ2-5; 11 bases align to TRBD2. The trim removed 4 bases at V and 0 bases at J, leaving 5 bases unmatched. This CDR3 is built from 16 residues. Per germline, CDR1 SGDLS and CDR2 YYNGEE. The CDR3 nucleotides read TGTGCCAGCAGCAAGGGACTAGCGGCGTACCAAGAGACCCAGTACTTC. This sequence encodes CASSKGLAAYQETQYF.

This chain connects TRBV27 to TRBJ1-5, with D perhaps matching TRBD1 (6 bases). V was shortened by 9 bases and J by 5 bases, with 11 bases between the two germline ends. The CDR3 extends over 12 amino acids. Looked up from germline, CDR1 is MNHEY and CDR2 is SMNVEV (reference sequence). CDR3 amino acids: CASGTYYQPQHF. CDR3 sequence (DNA): TGTGCCAGTGGGACATACTATCAGCCCCAGCATTTT.

This clone was detected a few times. The chain employs TRBV30 and TRBJ1-5, with unresolved D. The CDR3 sequence is 15 residues long. Germline assignment: CDR1 GTSNPN and CDR2 SVGIG (reference sequence). The V end was cut by 0 bases, the J end by 5 bases, with 14 bases between. Here the CDR3 reads CAWSVGVQVHQPQHF. The CDR3 DNA reads TGTGCCTGGAGTGTAGGTGTCCAGGTCCATCAGCCCCAGCATTTT.

This clone was recorded once. This chain connects TRBV27 to TRBJ1-5; 7 bases map to TRBD1. The V gene end was trimmed by 6 bases and the J gene end by 4 bases; junction bases not matched to a gene: 9. The CDR3 extends over 15 amino acids. Germline CDR1 MNHEY, CDR2 SMNVEV (reference sequence). CDR3 region: CASRRGGRENQPQHF. CDR3 in DNA: TGTGCCAGCAGACGAGGGGGCAGGGAGAATCAGCCCCAGCATTTT.

The J gene is TRBJ2-2, the V gene TRBV6-1; possibly TRBD1 for D (5 bases). V dropped 8 bases and J dropped 1 base, with 8 bases sitting between them. The CDR3 loop spans 13 amino acids. Germline CDR1 reads MNHNS; CDR2 reads SASEGT. CDR3 nucleotide sequence: TGTGCCAGCGGACACCTGAACACCGGGGAGCTGTTTTTT. Translation: CASGHLNTGELFF.

The J gene is TRBJ1-5, the V gene TRBV5-1; D gene unclear. The CDR3 spans 13 residues. Trimming pared 2 bases from V and 4 bases from J, leaving 7 bases between. CDR1 and CDR2 from the germline V gene are SGHRS and YFSETQ. CDR3 nucleotide sequence: TGCGCCAGCAGCTTCTCTACTAATCAGCCCCAGCATTTT. Protein: CASSFSTNQPQHF.

This clone was seen only once. This sequence joins TRBV4-1 and TRBJ2-3; the D gene is possibly TRBD2 (7 bases). Trimming shortened V by 0 bases and J by 2 bases, and 15 bases separated the two germline ends. CDR1 is MGHRA and CDR2 is YSYEKL in the germline V gene. This CDR3 contains 17 residues. The CDR3 protein is CASSQDMAGALTDTQYF. CDR3 nucleotide sequence: TGCGCCAGCAGCCAAGATATGGCGGGGGCTCTCACAGATACGCAGTATTTT.

The genes are TRBV11-2 and TRBJ2-3; D gene ambiguous. Looked up from germline, CDR1 is SGHAT and CDR2 is FQNNGV. The CDR3 spans 12 residues. Trimming took off 8 bases at V and 6 bases at J, with 12 bases between the two ends. CDR3 sequence (DNA): TGTGCCAGCTCCCCCGTAGGGGATACGCAGTATTTT. This codes for CASSPVGDTQYF. Full variable domain (outside the CDR3, taken from reference TRBV11-2 and TRBJ2-3): EAGVAQSPRYKIIEKRQSVAFWCNPISGHATLYWYQQILGQGPKLLIQFQNNGVVDDSQLPKDRFSAERLKGVDSTLKIQPAKLEDSAVYLCASSPVGDTQYFGPGTRLTVL.

The rearrangement uses TRBV7-6 and TRBJ1-6; 8 nucleotides align to TRBD1. Germline lookup yields CDR1 SGHVS and CDR2 FNYEAQ. J gave up 10 bases and V 1 base, and 3 bases lay outside the gene matches. CDR3 length: 14 residues. CDR3 sequence (DNA): TGTGCCAGCAGCTTAGGGACAGGGTACTCACCCCTCCACTTT. It codes for CASSLGTGYSPLHF.

The rearrangement uses TRBV28 and TRBJ1-6; a possible D gene is TRBD1 (5 bases). V was shortened by 4 bases and J by 0 bases, with 13 bases between the two germline ends. This CDR3 has 17 residues. Germline-derived CDR1 and CDR2 are MDHEN and SYDVKM. The CDR3 spells CASSSAGTSSYNSPLHF. CDR3 sequence (DNA): TGTGCCAGCAGTTCGGCAGGGACTAGCTCCTATAATTCACCCCTCCACTTT.

This clone appeared a few times. The chain uses TRBV9 and TRBJ2-7; D is uncertain. This CDR3 spans 13 amino acids. In germline, CDR1 is SGDLS, CDR2 YYNGEE. Trimming stripped 0 bases from V and 6 bases from J, with 10 bases between. The DNA for the CDR3 is TGTGCCAGCAGCGTAGCCTCCCTGGGCGAGCAGTACTTC. This translates into CASSVASLGEQYF.

This clone was detected only once. The genes are TRBV9 and TRBJ2-1, with 11 bases fitting TRBD1. The CDR3 extends over 15 amino acids. V dropped 0 bases and J dropped 9; count of bases not matched to a gene: 5. Germline V CDR1 and CDR2: SGDLS, YYNGEE. CDR3 protein: CASSVAGQGAGEQFF. CDR3 sequence (DNA): TGTGCCAGCAGCGTAGCTGGACAGGGGGCGGGTGAGCAGTTCTTC.

The rearrangement uses TRBV7-3 and TRBJ1-3, with a possible D match to TRBD1 (6 bases). The CDR3 runs to 15 residues. The germline gives CDR1 SGHTA, CDR2 FQGTGA. Trimming took off 5 bases at V and 4 bases at J, with 15 bases between the two ends. The chain's CDR3 is CASSPYGGSGNTIYF. CDR3 bases: TGTGCCAGCAGCCCCTACGGGGGCTCAGGAAACACCATATATTTT.